A single T cell receptor (beta chain) is shown here with its context. Germline CDR1 is MNHEY and CDR2 is SVGAGI. V was clipped by 6 bases and J by 5 bases; unmatched bases: 1. The CDR3 length is 13 residues. This specimen belongs to a study of T cell responses to AZD1222 COVID-19 vaccine. Method: immunoSEQ multiplex PCR; TCRdb's copy keeps in-frame clones and lacks some. The sample consists of about 130,000 clones, around 90% of them appearing once. The material was peripheral blood, obtained 28 days after the second AZD1222 dose. The V call is TRBV6-5, the J call TRBJ1-6; 7 positions agree with TRBD1. The sequence derives from an adult who received the AZD1222 COVID-19 vaccine. The CDR3 sequence: CASRGTDNSPLHF. The DNA of the CDR3 is TGTGCCAGCAGGGGGACAGATAATTCACCCCTCCACTTT.